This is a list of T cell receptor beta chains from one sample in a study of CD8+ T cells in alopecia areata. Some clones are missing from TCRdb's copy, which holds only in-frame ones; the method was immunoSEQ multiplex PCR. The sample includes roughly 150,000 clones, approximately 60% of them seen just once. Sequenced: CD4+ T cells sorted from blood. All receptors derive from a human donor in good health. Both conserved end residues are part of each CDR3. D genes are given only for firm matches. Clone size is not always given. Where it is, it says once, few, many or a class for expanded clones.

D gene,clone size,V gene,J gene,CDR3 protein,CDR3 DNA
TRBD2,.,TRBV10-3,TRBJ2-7,CAISPRSGLAAYEQYF,TGTGCCATCAGCCCCCGGTCGGGACTAGCAGCCTACGAGCAGTACTTC
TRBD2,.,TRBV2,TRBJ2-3,CASAGRNTQYF,TGTGCCAGCGCCGGGAGGAATACGCAGTATTTT
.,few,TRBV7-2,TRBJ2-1,CASSPGSDPEYEQFF,TGTGCCAGCAGCCCAGGTAGCGATCCAGAATATGAGCAGTTCTTC
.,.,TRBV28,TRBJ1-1,CASSSARREAFF,TGTGCCAGCAGTTCTGCCCGGAGGGAAGCTTTCTTT
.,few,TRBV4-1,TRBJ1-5,CASSQEGLYNQPQHF,TGCGCCAGCAGCCAAGAGGGACTCTACAATCAGCCCCAGCATTTT
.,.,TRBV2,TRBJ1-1,CASSEEGLGTEAFF,TGTGCCAGCAGTGAAGAGGGATTGGGCACTGAAGCTTTCTTT
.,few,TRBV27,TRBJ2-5,CASSLSTRGLAATQYF,TGTGCCAGCAGTTTATCGACGAGGGGCTTAGCCGCGACCCAGTACTTC
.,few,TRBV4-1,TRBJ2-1,CASSQDRAQVF,TGCGCCAGCAGCCAAGACAGGGCCCAGGTCTTC
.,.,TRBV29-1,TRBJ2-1,CSVGTNSGYNEQFF,TGCAGCGTTGGGACTAACTCGGGCTACAATGAGCAGTTCTTC
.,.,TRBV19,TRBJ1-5,CASRVSNQPQHF,TGTGCCAGCCGGGTTTCCAATCAGCCCCAGCATTTT
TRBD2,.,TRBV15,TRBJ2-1,CATSRDYLAGGFF,TGTGCCACCAGCAGAGATTACCTAGCGGGAGGGTTCTTC
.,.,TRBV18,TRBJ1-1,CASKDSGNTEAFF,TGTGCCAGCAAGGACAGTGGGAACACTGAAGCTTTCTTT
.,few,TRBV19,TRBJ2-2,CASSRQQLNTGELFF,TGTGCCAGTAGTCGACAGCAGCTGAACACCGGGGAGCTGTTTTTT
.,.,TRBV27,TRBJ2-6,CASSFTGTGANVLTF,TGTGCCAGCAGCTTCACGGGGACTGGGGCCAACGTCCTGACTTTC
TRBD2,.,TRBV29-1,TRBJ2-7,CSVVVLAGYEQYF,TGCAGCGTTGTGGTTCTAGCGGGCTACGAGCAGTACTTC
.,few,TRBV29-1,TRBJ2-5,CSARRQETQYF,TGCAGCGCCCGGCGACAAGAGACCCAGTACTTC
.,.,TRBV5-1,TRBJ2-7,CASSSGTVAYEQYF,TGCGCCAGCAGCTCCGGGACTGTGGCCTACGAGCAGTACTTC
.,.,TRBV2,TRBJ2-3,CASSETDTQYF,TGTGCCAGCAGTGAAACAGATACGCAGTATTTT